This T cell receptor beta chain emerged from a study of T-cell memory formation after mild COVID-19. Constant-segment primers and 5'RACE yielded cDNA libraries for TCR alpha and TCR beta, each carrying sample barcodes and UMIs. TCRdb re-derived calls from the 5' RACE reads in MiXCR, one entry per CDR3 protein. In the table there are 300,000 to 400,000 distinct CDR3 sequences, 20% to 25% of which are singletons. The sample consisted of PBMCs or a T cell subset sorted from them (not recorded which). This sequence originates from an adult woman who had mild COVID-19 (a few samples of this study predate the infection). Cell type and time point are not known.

The CDR3 DNA sequence: TGTGCCAGCACTACGGGGGCCCTGGCGGGACCCAACACCGGGGAGCTGTTTTTT. It encodes CASTTGALAGPNTGELFF. J is TRBJ2-2 and V is TRBV6-2 or TRBV6-3; D may match TRBD1 or TRBD2 (6 bases each). V lost 7 bases, J lost 2 bases, and 23 bases lay in between. The germline CDR1 and CDR2 sequences are MNHEY and SVGEGT. The CDR3 has 18 residues.